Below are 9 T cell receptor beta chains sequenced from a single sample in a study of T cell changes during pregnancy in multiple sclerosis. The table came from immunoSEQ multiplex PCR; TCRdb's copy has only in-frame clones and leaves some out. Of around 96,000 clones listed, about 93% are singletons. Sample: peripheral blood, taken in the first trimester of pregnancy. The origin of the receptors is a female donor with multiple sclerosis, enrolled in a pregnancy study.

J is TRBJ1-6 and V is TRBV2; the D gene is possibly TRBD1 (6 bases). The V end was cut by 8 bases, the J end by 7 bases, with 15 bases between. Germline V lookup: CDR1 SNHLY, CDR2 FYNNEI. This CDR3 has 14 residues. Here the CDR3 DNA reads TGTGCCAGCCAACGGACAGTTCCCAATTCACCCCTCCACTTT. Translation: CASQRTVPNSPLHF.

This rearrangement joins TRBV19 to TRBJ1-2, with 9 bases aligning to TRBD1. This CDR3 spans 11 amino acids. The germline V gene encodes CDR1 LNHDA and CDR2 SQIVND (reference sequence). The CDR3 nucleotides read TGTGTGGCGGGACAGGGAGGTGGCTACACCTTC. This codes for CVAGQGGGYTF. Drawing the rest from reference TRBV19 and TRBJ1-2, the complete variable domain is DGGITQSPKYLFRKEGQNVTLSCEQNLNHDAMYWYRQDPGQGLRLIYYSQIVNDFQKGDIAEGYSVSREKKESFPLTVTSAQKNPTAFYLCVAGQGGGYTFGSGTRLTVV.

This CDR3 is CASSSDRVWDGDYTF. CDR3 DNA: TGCGCCAGCAGCTCGGACAGGGTGTGGGATGGAGACTACACCTTC. This rearrangement joins TRBV5-1 to TRBJ1-2; 8 nucleotides agree with TRBD1. The germline gives CDR1 SGHRS, CDR2 YFSETQ. There are 15 residues in the CDR3. The ends lost 3 bases at V and 10 bases at J; junction bases unmatched: 14.

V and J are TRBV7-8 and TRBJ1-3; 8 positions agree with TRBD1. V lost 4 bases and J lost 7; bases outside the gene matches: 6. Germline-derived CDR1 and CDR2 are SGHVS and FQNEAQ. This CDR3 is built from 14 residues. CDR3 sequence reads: CASSYDRGGNTIYF. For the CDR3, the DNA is TGTGCCAGCAGCTACGACAGGGGTGGGAACACCATATATTTT.

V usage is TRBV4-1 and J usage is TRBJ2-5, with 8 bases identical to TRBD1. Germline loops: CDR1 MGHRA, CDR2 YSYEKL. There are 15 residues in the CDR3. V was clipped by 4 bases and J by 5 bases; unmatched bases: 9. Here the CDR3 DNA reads TGCGCCAGCAGCCTCCGGACAGGGACGGCTGAGACCCAGTACTTC. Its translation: CASSLRTGTAETQYF.

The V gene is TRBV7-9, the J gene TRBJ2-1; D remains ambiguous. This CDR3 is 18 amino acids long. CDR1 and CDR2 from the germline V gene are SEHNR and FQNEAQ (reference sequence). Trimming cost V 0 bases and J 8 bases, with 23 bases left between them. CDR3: CASSLAVAGTSKAHEQFF. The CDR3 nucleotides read TGTGCCAGCAGCTTAGCGGTGGCAGGAACCAGCAAGGCCCATGAGCAGTTCTTC. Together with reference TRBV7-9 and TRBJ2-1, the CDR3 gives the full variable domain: DTGVSQNPRHKITKRGQNVTFRCDPISEHNRLYWYRQTLGQGPEFLTYFQNEAQLEKSRLLSDRFSAERPKGSFSTLEIQRTEQGDSAMYLCASSLAVAGTSKAHEQFFGPGTRLTVL.

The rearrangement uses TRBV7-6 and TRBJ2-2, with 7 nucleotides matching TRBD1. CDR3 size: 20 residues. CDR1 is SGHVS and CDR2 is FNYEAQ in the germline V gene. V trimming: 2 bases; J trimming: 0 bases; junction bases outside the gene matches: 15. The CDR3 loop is CASSLHARATGSPNTGELFF. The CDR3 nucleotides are TGTGCCAGCAGCTTACATGCTAGGGCGACAGGGAGTCCGAACACCGGGGAGCTGTTTTTT.

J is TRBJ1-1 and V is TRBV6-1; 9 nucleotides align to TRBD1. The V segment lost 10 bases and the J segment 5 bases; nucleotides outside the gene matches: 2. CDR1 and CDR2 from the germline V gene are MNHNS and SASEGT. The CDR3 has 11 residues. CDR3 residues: CATDRGTEAFF. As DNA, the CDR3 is TGTGCCACCGACAGGGGGACTGAAGCTTTCTTT.

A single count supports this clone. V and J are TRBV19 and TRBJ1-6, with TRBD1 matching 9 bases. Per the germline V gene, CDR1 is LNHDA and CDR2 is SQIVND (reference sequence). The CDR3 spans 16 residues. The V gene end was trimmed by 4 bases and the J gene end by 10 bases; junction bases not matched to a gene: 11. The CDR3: CASSTPRGTGSSPLHF. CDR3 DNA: TGTGCCAGTAGTACTCCCCGAGGGACAGGGAGCTCACCCCTCCACTTT.